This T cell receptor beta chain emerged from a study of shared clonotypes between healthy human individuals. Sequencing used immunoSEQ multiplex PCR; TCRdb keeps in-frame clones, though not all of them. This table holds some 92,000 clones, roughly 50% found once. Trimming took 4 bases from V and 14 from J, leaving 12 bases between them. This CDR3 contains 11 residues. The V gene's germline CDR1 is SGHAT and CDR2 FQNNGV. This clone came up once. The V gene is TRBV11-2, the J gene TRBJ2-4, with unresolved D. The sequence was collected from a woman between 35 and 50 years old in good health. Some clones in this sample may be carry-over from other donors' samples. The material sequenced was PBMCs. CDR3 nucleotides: TGTGCCAGCAGCTCCCGGAGTGTGGAGTACTTC. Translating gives CASSSRSVEYF.